One TCR beta chain is described in this entry. Its target is unknown. A heparinised blood draw that averaged roughly 100 mL was obtained once from each donor. The CDR3 extends over 14 amino acids. The ends lost 3 bases at V and 4 bases at J; junction bases unmatched: 4. The germline V gene encodes CDR1 SGHAT and CDR2 FQNNGV. cDNA synthesis used the whole RNA isolate, giving expressed TCRB sequences. Assay used: immunoSEQ multiplex PCR; TCRdb lists only in-frame clones, some missing. The top ten hold 0.03% to 0.045% of the sample, which has hundreds of thousands of clones, around 15% seen once. The record originates from a study of beta chain features in type 1 diabetes. Study-wide results and caveats: The study found fewer insertions and more deletions at VDJ junctions in type 1 diabetes patients. In all four CD4+ subsets, TCRB CDR3 length was significantly, moderately reduced in type 1 diabetes.

Sequenced sample: naive CD4+ T cells from blood. The chain recombines TRBV11-2 with TRBJ2-3, with 7 bases aligning to TRBD2. The sequence was obtained from a man between 18 and 29 years old with type 1 diabetes. CDR3 in amino acids: CASSLTSFADTQYF. In nucleotides, the CDR3 is TGTGCCAGCAGCTTGACTAGCTTCGCAGATACGCAGTATTTT.